The sample holds many counts of the clone carrying this TCR beta chain. TCRdb recomputed calls from the RACE reads with MiXCR, one row per CDR3 protein. The sample holds roughly 380,000 distinct CDR3 sequences, about 6% seen once. This entry is derived from a study of human T cells and chemical hapten exposure. Time point in this sample: patch test 2, 6 weeks after DPC sensitization. Indicated treatment: therapeutic diphenylcyclopropenone sensitization with weekly scalp DPC. V lost 2 bases, J lost 4 bases, and 6 bases lay in between. Germline-derived CDR1 and CDR2 are MGHRA and YSYEKL. This CDR3 region has 14 residues.

The sample here was whole blood, taken in connection with sensitization to the hapten diphenylcyclopropenone (DPC). This receptor was obtained from a woman aged 18-29 years with alopecia areata. Some clones in this sample may be carry-over from other donors' samples. The chain links TRBV4-1 to TRBJ1-6; maybe TRBD1 (5 bases). CDR3 amino acids: CASSQRGYNSPLHF. CDR3 sequence (DNA): TGCGCCAGCAGCCAACGGGGGTATAATTCACCCCTCCACTTT.